This T cell receptor beta chain stems from a study of shared clonotypes between healthy human individuals. Study information: Each donor's CD4 naive and CD4 memory cells filled three plates apiece, CD8 naive two, and CD8 memory one.

Of note for this clone: The antigen is undetermined.

The V gene end was trimmed by 3 bases and the J gene end by 6 bases; junction bases not matched to a gene: 4. Germline assignment: CDR1 LGHNA and CDR2 YSLEER. There are 15 residues in the CDR3. Study-level results: Rarefaction gave evidence that sorted-subset sequencing remained incomplete despite large depth. Among the subsets, naive ones generally showed larger estimated richness than memory ones.

Deep was the level used in running the assay. The assay was immunoSEQ multiplex PCR, and TCRdb's table has in-frame clones only and misses some. The sample shows roughly 2,000,000 clones, about 94% of them seen only once. CD45RO-negative cells were positively selected for CCR7, leaving out terminally differentiated effector memory CD45RA+ cells. The clonotype was recovered from a man aged 18 to 29 in good health. This sequence joins TRBV4-3 and TRBJ2-1, with 11 bases matching TRBD2. Sequencing was carried out using naive CD8+ T cells sorted from blood. The CDR3 protein is CASSQGSGRANEQFF. The DNA for the CDR3 is TGCGCCAGCAGCCAGGGTAGCGGGAGGGCCAATGAGCAGTTCTTC.